These 20 T cell receptor beta chains came from one sample sequenced in a study of cytomegalovirus exposure and HLA in healthy donors. PCR primers comprised 60 Vbeta and 13 Jbeta primers. This table comes from immunoSEQ multiplex PCR, and its TCRdb copy is limited to in-frame clones, with some not included. Altogether around 130,000 clones are present, about two thirds being singletons, with the ten largest covering around 7%. The specimen sequenced was PBMCs. These receptors all stem from a man in his forties or fifties in good health and CMV-seropositive.

J is TRBJ2-5 and V is TRBV6-1; possible D gene TRBD1, 6 bases. V gave up 8 bases and J gave up 5 bases, with 21 bases separating them. Germline CDR1 reads MNHNS; CDR2 reads SASEGT. The CDR3 has 15 residues. Here the CDR3 DNA reads TGTGCCAGCGGCGACTCACAGGGTATTGGGGAGACCCAGTACTTC. The encoded protein is CASGDSQGIGETQYF.

The V and J genes are TRBV2 and TRBJ1-6, with TRBD1 identical over 9 bases. CDR1 and CDR2 (germline): SNHLY, FYNNEI. V was pared by 4 bases and J by 6 bases, with 4 bases of the junction left unmatched. This CDR3 spans 15 amino acids. DNA for the CDR3: TGTGCCAGCAGTGCACAGGGGGCTACTAATTCACCCCTCCACTTT. Translated: CASSAQGATNSPLHF.

This clone was counted once. This chain links TRBV5-5 with TRBJ2-1, with D unresolved. CDR3 length: 12 amino acids. Trimming stripped 6 bases from V and 3 bases from J, with 7 bases between. Germline loops: CDR1 SGHKS, CDR2 YYEKEE (reference sequence). The CDR3 sequence: CASTSLYNEQFF. In DNA, the CDR3 is TGTGCCAGCACCTCTCTCTACAATGAGCAGTTCTTC.

V is TRBV27 and J is TRBJ2-5; no reliable D call. The CDR3 is 14 amino acids. Trimming left V 0 bases short and J 6 bases short, with 11 bases between. The V gene's germline CDR1 is MNHEY and CDR2 SMNVEV (reference sequence). CDR3 amino acids: CASSLSWLGKTQYF. CDR3 DNA sequence: TGTGCCAGCAGTTTATCCTGGCTAGGAAAGACCCAGTACTTC.

The chain combines TRBV7-2 with TRBJ1-1, with D perhaps matching TRBD1 (5 bases). Trimming cost V 3 bases and J 1 base, with 12 bases left between them. CDR3 length: 15 residues. Looked up from germline, CDR1 is SGHTA and CDR2 is FQGNSA. This CDR3 is CASSLDDRPNTEAFF. The CDR3 DNA reads as TGTGCCAGCAGCTTGGACGACAGACCGAACACTGAAGCTTTCTTT. The whole variable domain, remainder taken from reference TRBV7-2 and TRBJ1-1, is GAGVSQSPSNKVTEKGKDVELRCDPISGHTALYWYRQSLGQGLEFLIYFQGNSAPDKSGLPSDRFSAERTGGSVSTLTIQRTQQEDSAVYLCASSLDDRPNTEAFFGQGTRLTVV.

The table lists this clone with a count of one. This rearrangement joins TRBV30 to TRBJ1-3; D unresolved. CDR1 is GTSNPN and CDR2 is SVGIG in the germline V gene (reference sequence). V was shortened by 1 base and J by 3 bases, with 7 bases between the two germline ends. CDR3 length equals 13 residues. The CDR3 here is CAWSGDRGNTIYF. CDR3 DNA sequence: TGTGCCTGGAGTGGCGATCGTGGAAACACCATATATTTT.

The chain couples TRBV14 to TRBJ1-1; TRBD1 agrees at 8 bases. Germline V gives CDR1 SGHDN, CDR2 FVKESK. The CDR3 totals 14 residues. V lost 1 base and J lost 4; bases outside the gene matches: 2. This CDR3 reads CASSQVTGVTEAFF. The CDR3 bases are TGTGCCAGCAGCCAAGTGACAGGGGTCACTGAAGCTTTCTTT.

J is TRBJ1-2 and V is TRBV27, with TRBD1 matching over 7 bases. J gave up 7 bases and V 3 bases, and 5 bases lay outside the gene matches. Germline lookup yields CDR1 MNHEY and CDR2 SMNVEV (reference sequence). This CDR3 has 13 amino acids. CDR3 protein: CASSFRQGGGYTF. The CDR3 coding sequence is TGTGCCAGCAGTTTCAGACAGGGCGGTGGCTACACCTTC.

This sequence joins TRBV28 and TRBJ1-3; D not certain. The V end was cut by 6 bases, the J end by 0 bases, with 12 bases between. Germline V CDR1 and CDR2: MDHEN, SYDVKM. There are 15 residues in the CDR3. The CDR3 is CASSRDSSSGNTIYF. Written as DNA, the CDR3 is TGTGCCAGCAGCCGCGACTCCAGCTCTGGAAACACCATATATTTT.

This clone was observed a handful of times. The chain's CDR3 is CASHNPGNRNYGYTF. The DNA for the CDR3 is TGTGCCAGTCACAATCCAGGGAACCGTAACTATGGCTACACCTTC. The chain has TRBV6-5 and TRBJ1-2, with TRBD1 as a possible D gene (5 bases). The CDR3 extends over 15 amino acids. V was pared by 9 bases and J by 1 base, with 18 bases between. Germline lookup yields CDR1 MNHEY and CDR2 SVGAGI.

This rearrangement joins TRBV28 to TRBJ1-2, with 8 nucleotides matching TRBD1. The ends lost 10 bases at V and 4 bases at J; junction bases unmatched: 2. CDR3 length equals 11 residues. Germline V CDR1 and CDR2: MDHEN, SYDVKM. The CDR3 spells CATTGGYGYTF. The CDR3 coding sequence is TGTGCCACCACAGGGGGCTATGGCTACACCTTC.

The rearrangement uses TRBV5-1 and TRBJ2-7; 9 nucleotides agree with TRBD2. Germline CDR1 and CDR2: SGHRS and YFSETQ. V lost 0 bases and J lost 2; bases outside the gene matches: 3. The CDR3 runs 15 residues. Here the CDR3 DNA reads TGCGCCAGCAGCTTGGGACTAGCGGATGCCTACGAGCAGTACTTC. As protein: CASSLGLADAYEQYF.

The chain recombines TRBV30 with TRBJ1-5; D gene uncertain. Germline V CDR1 and CDR2: GTSNPN, SVGIG (reference sequence). V lost 0 bases, J lost 7 bases, and 10 bases lay in between. The CDR3 length is 13 residues. In DNA, the CDR3 is TGTGCCTGGAGTGTTGGCAGACACCAGCCCCAGCATTTT. It is translated as CAWSVGRHQPQHF.

V and J are TRBV19 and TRBJ2-2; D uncertain. This CDR3 is built from 13 residues. The germline V gene encodes CDR1 LNHDA and CDR2 SQIVND (reference sequence). The V gene lost 3 bases and the J gene lost 4 bases, with 6 bases spanning the gap. In DNA, the CDR3 is TGTGCCAGTAGTATCTTAGCCACCGGGGAGCTGTTTTTT. It codes for CASSILATGELFF.

The CDR3 spells CASRSTGGGNQPQHF. CDR3 nucleotide sequence: TGTGCCAGCAGATCGACAGGGGGCGGCAATCAGCCCCAGCATTTT. The rearrangement uses TRBV28 and TRBJ1-5, with TRBD1 identical over 10 bases. CDR3 length: 15 residues. Germline CDR1 MDHEN, CDR2 SYDVKM. The junction had 4 bases not matched to a gene; V was cut back by 6 bases and J by 2 bases.

In its sample, this clone was seen a few times. This chain uses TRBV27 with TRBJ1-2; 7 bases align to TRBD1. The V gene end was trimmed by 5 bases and the J gene end by 4 bases; junction bases not matched to a gene: 7. The germline V gene encodes CDR1 MNHEY and CDR2 SMNVEV (reference sequence). This CDR3 is 14 amino acids long. CDR3 loop: CASSKGQPFYGYTF. Here the CDR3 DNA reads TGTGCCAGCAGTAAGGGACAGCCCTTCTATGGCTACACCTTC.

This clone turned up a few times. The J gene is TRBJ2-3, the V gene TRBV5-1; D not certain. The CDR3 extends over 13 amino acids. Germline loops: CDR1 SGHRS, CDR2 YFSETQ. Deletions cut 3 bases from V and 5 bases from J, with 10 bases between. The chain's CDR3 is CASSYSEKDTQYF. In nucleotides, the CDR3 is TGCGCCAGCAGCTATTCTGAGAAAGATACGCAGTATTTT.

This chain uses TRBV7-8 with TRBJ1-2, with 10 bases aligning to TRBD1. The CDR3 runs 20 residues. V lost 1 base and J lost 2; bases outside the gene matches: 16. Germline V gene data show CDR1 as SGHVS and CDR2 as FQNEAQ. The CDR3 spells CASSLVGGGTGAQRNYGYTF. CDR3 in DNA: TGTGCCAGCAGCTTAGTTGGTGGTGGGACAGGGGCCCAACGAAACTATGGCTACACCTTC. The full variable domain, with the rest looked up from reference TRBV7-8 and TRBJ1-2, is GAGVSQSPRYKVAKRGQDVALRCDPISGHVSLFWYQQALGQGPEFLTYFQNEAQLDKSGLPSDRFFAERPEGSVSTLKIQRTQQEDSAVYLCASSLVGGGTGAQRNYGYTFGSGTRLTVV.

The V gene is TRBV6-1, the J gene TRBJ2-7; no clear D gene. The CDR3 length is 12 residues. The ends were cut back, 6 bases at V and 3 bases at J, with 9 bases in the middle. Germline-derived CDR1 and CDR2 are MNHNS and SASEGT. Here the CDR3 reads CASRSDIYEQYF. The CDR3 DNA sequence: TGTGCCAGCAGATCCGACATCTACGAGCAGTACTTC.

This rearrangement joins TRBV10-3 to TRBJ1-5, with TRBD1 matching over 7 bases. This CDR3 contains 16 residues. J lost 6 bases, V lost 3 bases, and 11 bases had no gene match. Germline values: CDR1 ENHRY, CDR2 SYGVKD. Here the CDR3 DNA reads TGTGCCATCAGTGATGGGAACAGGGGAGGAGGTCAGCCCCAGCATTTT. It encodes CAISDGNRGGGQPQHF.